A selection of T cell receptor beta chains follows, all from one sample in a study of early T cells in non-severe SARS-CoV-2 infection. TCRdb processed the 5' RACE reads anew with MiXCR; each CDR3 protein has one entry. The table shows some 64,000 distinct CDR3 sequences, with about 17% occurring only once. The sequences come from whole blood, collected at baseline. The receptor set was obtained from an adult who was a healthcare worker with PCR-confirmed SARS-CoV-2 infection or an uninfected control (not recorded which). The CDR3 runs from the conserved cysteine through the conserved F or W. A D gene is named only where the DNA matches it firmly.

CDR3: CAWSVRKLAGGTYYGYTF
V: TRBV30
length: 18
D: TRBD1

CDR3: CASSQGQGGGYTF
V: TRBV3-1
length: 13
D: NA

CDR3: CASIDTAGEADTQYF
V: TRBV7-2
length: 15
D: TRBD2

CDR3: CASSQPGGSGTEAFF
V: TRBV3-1
length: 15
D: NA

CDR3: CASSSQGSYNEQFF
V: TRBV14
length: 14
D: NA

CDR3: CASSSSISSYNEQFF
V: TRBV4-1
length: 15
D: NA

CDR3: CASSESGPETQYF
V: TRBV9
length: 13
D: NA

CDR3: CASSERTGGVTEAFF
V: TRBV12-3/TRBV12-4
length: 15
D: TRBD1

CDR3: CASRPRTGKVSYNEQFF
V: TRBV6-1
length: 17
D: TRBD1

CDR3: CASSLQYNEKLFF
V: TRBV6-6
length: 13
D: NA

CDR3: CASSPDGTDYGYTF
V: TRBV18
length: 14
D: NA

CDR3: CASSLTPGGYEQYF
V: TRBV7-6
length: 14
D: NA

CDR3: CASSGTGGNTEAFF
V: TRBV19
length: 14
D: TRBD1

CDR3: CAWSQSTGGPVPYEQYF
V: TRBV30
length: 17
D: TRBD1

CDR3: CASSPPKLGGRDTEAFF
V: TRBV18
length: 17
D: NA

CDR3: CASSSGPGGTEAFF
V: TRBV5-4
length: 14
D: NA

CDR3: CASSLGPGSNNEQFF
V: TRBV12-3/TRBV12-4
length: 15
D: NA

CDR3: CASGLVKSGELFF
V: TRBV12-5
length: 13
D: NA

CDR3: CASSLVGNTDTQYF
V: TRBV7-9
length: 14
D: NA

CDR3: CATSDPRTSGEAGSTGELFF
V: TRBV24-1
length: 20
D: TRBD2

CDR3: CATRARGSTDTQYF
V: TRBV6-5
length: 14
D: NA

CDR3: CASSSLKRGTGNTIYF
V: TRBV28
length: 16
D: NA

CDR3: CASSLGTSHFNTDTQYF
V: TRBV5-1
length: 17
D: NA

CDR3: CASSSGQGNEKLFF
V: TRBV7-9
length: 14
D: NA

CDR3: CASSLKPYGYTF
V: TRBV28
length: 12
D: NA

CDR3: CASSSPVGRGYEQYF
V: TRBV21-1
length: 15
D: NA

CDR3: CASSSYQKNIQYF
V: TRBV7-9
length: 13
D: NA

CDR3: CASSLDGRADTQYF
V: TRBV5-4
length: 14
D: NA

CDR3: CASSLTLAGGAEQFF
V: TRBV5-1
length: 15
D: TRBD2

CDR3: CASSADRVEGETQYF
V: TRBV12-3/TRBV12-4
length: 15
D: TRBD1

CDR3: CASSTDPSYEQYF
V: TRBV5-6
length: 13
D: NA

CDR3: CASSLEWTGGEQYF
V: TRBV5-5
length: 14
D: TRBD1

CDR3: CASSFSQSQETQYF
V: TRBV7-2
length: 14
D: NA

CDR3: CASSQETAVSGELFF
V: TRBV3-1
length: 15
D: NA

CDR3: CAISGTSGASYEQYF
V: TRBV10-3
length: 15
D: TRBD2

CDR3: CASSLKRPSGRETQYF
V: TRBV7-9
length: 16
D: NA